This is a list of T cell receptor beta chains from one sample in a study of T cell responses to AZD1222 COVID-19 vaccine. TCRdb keeps only in-frame clones here, not all; method: immunoSEQ multiplex PCR. The sample contains some 180,000 clones, 90% to 95% of which appear only once. The sample consisted of peripheral blood, taken 28 days after the second AZD1222 dose. Every receptor here comes from an adult who received the AZD1222 COVID-19 vaccine. Both conserved end residues are part of each CDR3. Each record gives: J gene, clone size, V gene, D gene, CDR3 DNA, CDR3 protein. D genes are given only for firm matches. Clone size appears in some rows only: once, few, many, or a class for an expanded clone.

J: TRBJ1-6
size: .
V: TRBV6-6
D: TRBD1
DNA: TGTGCCAGCAGGGGGACAGGTTTCGATTCACCCCTCCACTTT
CDR3: CASRGTGFDSPLHF

J: TRBJ1-1
size: .
V: TRBV18
D: .
DNA: TGTGCCAGCTCACCTAAAGGAACAGGGAACACTGAAGCTTTCTTT
CDR3: CASSPKGTGNTEAFF

J: TRBJ2-3
size: .
V: TRBV1
D: .
DNA: TGCACCAGCAGCCATCGCAACCTAGCGCCCGGGAGCACAGATACGCAGTATTTT
CDR3: CTSSHRNLAPGSTDTQYF

J: TRBJ1-1
size: .
V: TRBV5-1
D: TRBD1
DNA: TGCGCCAGCAATCCGGGACAGGGTTTGAACACTGAAGCTTTCTTT
CDR3: CASNPGQGLNTEAFF

J: TRBJ2-1
size: .
V: TRBV18
D: TRBD2
DNA: TGTGCCAGCTGGCCGGGACTAGGGTACAATGAGCAGTTCTTC
CDR3: CASWPGLGYNEQFF

J: TRBJ1-5
size: once
V: TRBV29-1
D: .
DNA: TGCAGCGTTGAAAATCAGCCCCAGCATTTT
CDR3: CSVENQPQHF

J: TRBJ2-1
size: once
V: TRBV4-1
D: .
DNA: TGCGCCAGCAGCCTGACTTCTCCTAGCTCCTACAATGAGCAGTTCTTC
CDR3: CASSLTSPSSYNEQFF

J: TRBJ1-5
size: .
V: TRBV14
D: TRBD1
DNA: TGTGCCAGCAGCCAAAGGGACAGCGTAAGGGCCCAGCATTTT
CDR3: CASSQRDSVRAQHF

J: TRBJ2-7
size: .
V: TRBV4-2
D: TRBD2
DNA: TGTGCCAGCAGCCGGACGACTAGCGGGATCCCCCCCGGTGGGTACGAGCAGTACTTC
CDR3: CASSRTTSGIPPGGYEQYF

J: TRBJ1-6
size: few
V: TRBV30
D: TRBD1
DNA: TGTGCCTGGAGTTCAAACTTGGGGACAGGGGGTTATAATTCACCCCTCCACTTT
CDR3: CAWSSNLGTGGYNSPLHF

J: TRBJ2-7
size: .
V: TRBV2
D: TRBD1
DNA: TGTGCCAGCAGTGTCCAGGGGGCATCCTACGAGCAGTACTTC
CDR3: CASSVQGASYEQYF

J: TRBJ2-5
size: once
V: TRBV5-1
D: .
DNA: TGCGCCAGCAGCTTGGTCCCCCATCCGGAGACCCAGTACTTC
CDR3: CASSLVPHPETQYF

J: TRBJ1-1
size: .
V: TRBV12-3/TRBV12-4
D: .
DNA: TGTGCCAGCAGTTTCTCAGAAGACACTGAAGCTTTCTTT
CDR3: CASSFSEDTEAFF

J: TRBJ1-4
size: .
V: TRBV11-2
D: .
DNA: TGTGCCAGCAGCTTAGCCCCAGGGACTAATGAAAAACTGTTTTTT
CDR3: CASSLAPGTNEKLFF

J: TRBJ2-6
size: .
V: TRBV5-5
D: .
DNA: TGTGCCAGCAGCCCACACACATCTGGGGCCAACGTCCTGACTTTC
CDR3: CASSPHTSGANVLTF

J: TRBJ1-3
size: .
V: TRBV9
D: .
DNA: TGTGCCAGCAGCGTGGACATCTCTGGAAACACCATATATTTT
CDR3: CASSVDISGNTIYF

J: TRBJ1-1
size: once
V: TRBV7-9
D: TRBD1
DNA: TGTGCCAGCAGCCGACAGGGGACTGAAGCTTTCTTT
CDR3: CASSRQGTEAFF

J: TRBJ1-2
size: .
V: TRBV27
D: .
DNA: TGTGCCAGCAAAAAACATCTAGGGGATTATGGCTACACCTTC
CDR3: CASKKHLGDYGYTF

J: TRBJ1-2
size: .
V: TRBV5-1
D: TRBD1
DNA: TGCGCCAGCAGCTTGGCCGTTGGACAGGGCTGGGGCTACACCTTC
CDR3: CASSLAVGQGWGYTF

J: TRBJ2-5
size: .
V: TRBV7-2
D: TRBD1
DNA: TGTGCCAGCAGTTTGGCTGGGACAGGGGTCCAAGAGACCCAGTACTTC
CDR3: CASSLAGTGVQETQYF

J: TRBJ2-3
size: .
V: TRBV27
D: .
DNA: TGTGCCTCCGGAGGGCAGGGGAGGGGAGATACGCAGTATTTT
CDR3: CASGGQGRGDTQYF

J: TRBJ2-1
size: .
V: TRBV2
D: TRBD2
DNA: TGTGCCAGCAGTGAGGGAGCGGGGTACAATGAGCAGTTCTTC
CDR3: CASSEGAGYNEQFF

J: TRBJ2-7
size: .
V: TRBV3-1/TRBV3-2
D: TRBD1
DNA: TGTGCCAGCAGCCAATCGGGACAGGGTGAGGTGGACTACGAGCAGTACTTC
CDR3: CASSQSGQGEVDYEQYF

J: TRBJ2-1
size: .
V: TRBV3-1/TRBV3-2
D: .
DNA: TGTGCCAGCAGCCCAGGGGGGTGGGACTATCAGTTCTTC
CDR3: CASSPGGWDYQFF

J: TRBJ2-6
size: .
V: TRBV27
D: .
DNA: TGTGCCAGCGTGGGGGACTTTTCCTCCTCTGGGGCCAACGTCCTGACTTTC
CDR3: CASVGDFSSSGANVLTF

J: TRBJ1-2
size: .
V: TRBV6-5
D: TRBD1
DNA: TGTGCCAGCAGCTGGGGACAGAACAACTATGGCTACACCTTC
CDR3: CASSWGQNNYGYTF

J: TRBJ1-6
size: .
V: TRBV3-1/TRBV3-2
D: TRBD1
DNA: TGTGCCAGCAGCCAAGGAGGGGGCGGTAGTAATTCACCCCTCCACTTT
CDR3: CASSQGGGGSNSPLHF

J: TRBJ1-5
size: .
V: TRBV6-5
D: .
DNA: TGTGCCAGCAGTTACGGGGCAGAGAGGGGTCAGCCCCAGCATTTT
CDR3: CASSYGAERGQPQHF

J: TRBJ2-3
size: .
V: TRBV6-5
D: TRBD1
DNA: TGTGCCAGCAGTCGACAGGGTTTTGGGACAGATACGCAGTATTTT
CDR3: CASSRQGFGTDTQYF

J: TRBJ2-1
size: .
V: TRBV2
D: TRBD2
DNA: TGTGCCAGCAATAAAGGGGGGACTAGCAGACACAATGAGCAGTTCTTC
CDR3: CASNKGGTSRHNEQFF

J: TRBJ2-5
size: .
V: TRBV7-9
D: .
DNA: TGTGCCAGCAGCTTAGGACGGGAACAAGAGACCCAGTACTTC
CDR3: CASSLGREQETQYF

J: TRBJ1-1
size: .
V: TRBV2
D: .
DNA: TGTGCCAGCAGCGAGGACAGGAACACTGAAGCTTTCTTT
CDR3: CASSEDRNTEAFF

J: TRBJ2-1
size: .
V: TRBV29-1
D: .
DNA: TGCAGCGTTGAGGCGGTCAGGGTAAATGGTGAGCAGTTCTTC
CDR3: CSVEAVRVNGEQFF